This entry concerns a single T cell receptor (beta chain). Authors' processing steps: Scientists estimated how many nucleated cells there were by amplifying reference gene primers. Method: immunoSEQ multiplex PCR; TCRdb's copy keeps in-frame clones and lacks some. The DNA was the basis for D and trimming; V, J and clone size are from that table. Here the sample spans about 190,000 clones, 80% to 85% being singletons. All enrollees were about 18 to 100 years old and from approximately 25 US areas. Exposed participants encountered a COVID-19 case during the 2 weeks preceding study entry. The data belong to a study of blood T cell repertoires in COVID-19. Study background: The origin of the acute and convalescent COVID-19 samples was the United States, Italy and Spain.

CDR1 MGHRA and CDR2 YSYEKL come from the germline V gene. The CDR3 has 17 amino acids. Trimming pared 1 base from V and 0 bases from J, leaving 13 bases between. This sequence was found in a woman aged 30 to 39 who had been exposed to COVID-19. Specimen: PBMCs or T cells enriched from blood (not recorded which). The chain links TRBV4-1 to TRBJ1-3; the D is unclear. Written as DNA, the CDR3 is TGCGCCAGCAGCCAAGGGGCAGGCGCCCGCTCTGGAAACACCATATATTTT. Residues: CASSQGAGARSGNTIYF.